This TCR beta chain was sequenced during a study of beta chain features in type 1 diabetes. The length of the CDR3 is 13 residues. V was shortened by 3 bases and J by 2 bases, with 10 bases between the two germline ends. From germline, CDR1 is GTSNPN and CDR2 SVGIG (reference sequence). Reverse transcription of all isolated RNA meant that expressed TCRB transcripts were sequenced. Generated by immunoSEQ multiplex PCR, the TCRdb table keeps only in-frame clones and is missing some. The repertoire has hundreds of thousands of clones, about an eighth of them found once; the top ten carry nearly 0.04%. This clone showed up just a few times. Its specificity is not known. Study findings and constraints: TCRB CDR3s were moderately but significantly shorter in Type 1 diabetes patients in all four CD4+ subsets.

The rearrangement uses TRBV30 and TRBJ1-1, with D possibly matching TRBD1 (5 bases). This sequence originates from a man in his late teens or twenties with type 1 diabetes. The sequencing sample was made of naive CD4+ T cells from blood. DNA for the CDR3: TGTGCCTGGAGGGGGGATATCAACACTGAAGCTTTCTTT. Translating gives CAWRGDINTEAFF.